The 14 T cell receptor beta chains below were found in one sample sequenced in a study of T cell responses to AZD1222 COVID-19 vaccine. The table came from immunoSEQ multiplex PCR; TCRdb's copy has only in-frame clones and leaves some out. The data contain more than 150,000 clones, over 80% of them singletons. Source: peripheral blood, taken 28 days after the second AZD1222 dose. All receptors come from an adult who received the AZD1222 COVID-19 vaccine.

The V call is TRBV11-1, the J call TRBJ2-7; 7 bases align to TRBD1. The V gene end was trimmed by 5 bases and the J gene end by 2 bases; junction bases not matched to a gene: 6. Germline V gives CDR1 SGHAT, CDR2 FQDESV (reference sequence). This CDR3 spans 14 amino acids. The CDR3 DNA reads as TGTGCCAGCAGCCCGGCCGACAGGGCCTACGAGCAGTACTTC. Protein sequence: CASSPADRAYEQYF.

This chain links TRBV28 with TRBJ2-1; TRBD2 agrees at 9 bases. The CDR3 is 16 residues long. CDR1 and CDR2 (germline): MDHEN, SYDVKM. With V trimmed by 6 bases and J by 8 bases, 14 bases remained unmatched. CDR3 in DNA: TGTGCCAGCAGCCATGCTAGCGGGACGGTTGTGTATGAGCAGTTCTTC. This gives the protein CASSHASGTVVYEQFF.

This chain uses TRBV7-2 with TRBJ1-1; D is perhaps TRBD1 (5 bases). In germline, CDR1 is SGHTA, CDR2 FQGNSA. Between the trimmed V and J ends, which lost 1 base and 5 bases, there was a span of 11 bases. The CDR3 is made up of 14 amino acids. The CDR3 region is CASSLGQRRTEAFF. The CDR3 nucleotides are TGTGCCAGCAGCTTAGGACAGCGTAGGACTGAAGCTTTCTTT.

The rearrangement uses TRBV2 and TRBJ2-3, with 9 bases lining up with TRBD2. Germline V gives CDR1 SNHLY, CDR2 FYNNEI. With V trimmed by 6 bases and J by 2 bases, 9 bases remained unmatched. The CDR3 is made up of 16 amino acids. Here the CDR3 reads CASSPGSGRNTDTQYF. CDR3 nucleotide sequence: TGTGCCAGCAGCCCCGGGAGCGGGAGGAACACAGATACGCAGTATTTT.

The rearrangement joins TRBV6-2 or TRBV6-3 to TRBJ2-5; D is uncertain. CDR3 length: 14 amino acids. Trimming took off 0 bases at V and 2 bases at J, with 7 bases between the two ends. CDR1 is MNHEY, CDR2 SVGEGT, per germline. The CDR3 loop reads CASSYSPRQETQYF. The CDR3 DNA follows: TGTGCCAGCAGTTACTCGCCGAGGCAAGAGACCCAGTACTTC.

The genes are TRBV28 and TRBJ2-3, with D possibly being TRBD1 or TRBD2 (7 bases each). Germline loops: CDR1 MDHEN, CDR2 SYDVKM. This CDR3 spans 16 amino acids. Trimming removed 6 bases at V and 1 base at J, with 17 bases between. As DNA, the CDR3 is TGTGCCAGCAGGCGGGGGCGGGACAGAGGCACAGATACGCAGTATTTT. It codes for CASRRGRDRGTDTQYF.

The chain links TRBV6-4 to TRBJ2-3; 7 bases are shared with TRBD1. V lost 6 bases and J lost 4; bases outside the gene matches: 7. Germline loops: CDR1 MRHNA, CDR2 SNTAGT. This CDR3 region has 14 residues. The CDR3 region has the DNA TGTGCCAGCAGCGGGGACAGAGGTCCAGATACGCAGTATTTT. Its translation: CASSGDRGPDTQYF.

The rearrangement links TRBV11-2 to TRBJ1-2; D is ambiguous. V was shortened by 0 bases and J by 4 bases, with 6 bases between the two germline ends. This CDR3 contains 13 residues. Germline CDR1 reads SGHAT; CDR2 reads FQNNGV. The CDR3 protein is CASSLDQSYGYTF. CDR3 bases: TGTGCCAGCAGCTTAGATCAAAGCTATGGCTACACCTTC.

J is TRBJ2-7 and V is TRBV20-1; D uncertain. Germline CDR1 reads DFQATT; CDR2 reads SNEGSKA (reference sequence). V shed 3 bases and J shed 4 bases, with 10 bases lying between them. This CDR3 region has 12 residues. In DNA, the CDR3 is TGCAGTGCTAGTCGGCAGCCGTACGAGCAGTACTTC. Translating gives CSASRQPYEQYF.

The chain combines TRBV11-2 with TRBJ2-7; D gene uncertain. Germline CDR1 reads SGHAT; CDR2 reads FQNNGV. This CDR3 spans 12 amino acids. V was shortened by 1 base and J by 2 bases, with 3 bases between the two germline ends. CDR3 DNA sequence: TGTGCCAGCAGCTTAGCCCCCTACGAGCAGTACTTC. Translating gives CASSLAPYEQYF.

The chain combines TRBV7-9 with TRBJ2-7; tentatively, D is TRBD1 (5 bases). Trimming removed 3 bases from V and 5 bases from J, with 17 bases in between. CDR1 and CDR2 from the germline V gene are SEHNR and FQNEAQ (reference sequence). The CDR3 totals 15 residues. CDR3 amino acids: CASSFIGQGSNEQYF. The CDR3 DNA reads TGTGCCAGCAGCTTCATAGGGCAGGGCTCTAACGAGCAGTACTTC.

The chain has TRBV4-2 and TRBJ2-7, with TRBD2 matching over 8 bases. The germline V gene has CDR1 LGHNA and CDR2 YNFKEQ. V was pared by 3 bases and J by 0 bases, with 10 bases of the junction left unmatched. CDR3 length: 17 amino acids. CDR3: CASSHLGTRGSSYEQYF. The CDR3 region has the DNA TGTGCCAGCAGCCACTTGGGGACTAGGGGGAGCTCCTACGAGCAGTACTTC.

The chain couples TRBV2 to TRBJ1-2; D ambiguous. Looked up from germline, CDR1 is SNHLY and CDR2 is FYNNEI. V lost 6 bases, J lost 8 bases, and 16 bases lay in between. This CDR3 has 13 residues. The CDR3 DNA sequence: TGTGCCAGCAGAGACGGTACAATTGGGGGCTACACCTTC. This codes for CASRDGTIGGYTF.

The chain links TRBV6-2 or TRBV6-3 to TRBJ2-7, with TRBD1 identical over 7 bases. CDR3 length equals 12 residues. J was trimmed by 4 bases and V by 6 bases; bases with no gene match: 3. In germline, CDR1 is MNHEY, CDR2 SVGEGT. As DNA, the CDR3 is TGTGCCAGCAGCGAGGGGGCATACGAGCAGTACTTC. It translates to CASSEGAYEQYF.